The clone carrying this TCR beta chain was observed a handful of times. The antigen is not known. The data originate from a study of T cells in Graves' hyperthyroidism and ophthalmopathy. Trimming pared 4 bases from V and 4 bases from J, leaving 10 bases between. CDR3 length equals 13 residues. Germline V gene lookup returns CDR1 MGHRA and CDR2 YSYEKL. Thyroid ultrasound, orbital computed tomography, clinical symptoms, and serum thyroxine and TRAb underpinned diagnoses. Study findings and constraints: Clonotypes that were expanded in thyroid above 0.001 mostly appeared in blood too.

There were TCR beta CDR3 regions amplified from RNA transcripts. An initial round of RT-PCR targeting the TCR CDR3 relied on the HTBI primer set. Each CDR3 protein is one row after TCRdb ran MiXCR on the multiplex PCR reads. The sample yields some 510,000 distinct CDR3 sequences, about 20% seen once. This receptor was obtained from a man aged 18 to 29 with Graves' hyperthyroidism. The chain is built from TRBV4-1 and TRBJ1-1; D is possibly TRBD1 (5 bases). The material sequenced was blood. CDR3 in amino acids: CASSRQQGTEAFF. The CDR3 region has the DNA TGCGCCAGCAGCCGCCAGCAGGGCACTGAAGCTTTCTTT.